One and the same sample provided the 32 T cell receptor beta chains below, sequenced in a study of identifying expanded T cells in peripheral blood. The protocol was immunoSEQ multiplex PCR, while the TCRdb copy is restricted to in-frame clones and leaves out a portion. The top ten clones hold 8% to 9% of a sample with approximately 130,000 clones, 70% to 90% of them seen once. The specimen sequenced was blood. These receptors were obtained from a person aged 18 to 69 in good health.

The sample holds a few counts of this clone. The chain is built from TRBV15 and TRBJ2-5; 9 positions agree with TRBD1. Germline lookup yields CDR1 LNHNV and CDR2 YYDKDF (reference sequence). V was pared by 5 bases and J by 5 bases, with 12 bases of the junction left unmatched. The CDR3 consists of 16 residues. CDR3 amino acids: CATSPRDRVFAETQYF. The CDR3 DNA reads as TGTGCCACCAGCCCCCGGGACAGGGTATTTGCCGAGACCCAGTACTTC.

The sample holds one count of this clone. The chain couples TRBV6-5 to TRBJ1-1; D is perhaps TRBD1 (5 bases). This CDR3 is 15 amino acids long. CDR1 is MNHEY and CDR2 is SVGAGI in the germline V gene. Between the trimmed V and J ends, which lost 5 bases and 5 bases, there was a span of 18 bases. The CDR3 coding sequence is TGTGCCAGCAGTGGGACGGAAAATCGGGGAACTGAAGCTTTCTTT. Its protein product is CASSGTENRGTEAFF.

The genes are TRBV6-5 and TRBJ2-2; D might be TRBD1 or TRBD2, each matching 5 bases. This CDR3 is 13 amino acids long. Trimming took 6 bases from V and 7 from J, leaving 12 bases between them. Germline V gene sequence: CDR1 MNHEY, CDR2 SVGAGI. The CDR3 protein is CASSEGYGGELFF. The CDR3 nucleotides are TGTGCCAGCAGCGAGGGGTATGGCGGGGAGCTGTTTTTT.

V usage is TRBV10-1 and J usage is TRBJ1-1; D gene uncertain. CDR3 length: 13 amino acids. The ends were cut back, 3 bases at V and 6 bases at J, with 11 bases in the middle. Germline CDR1 and CDR2: WNHNN and SYGVQD (reference sequence). CDR3 loop: CASSEGRTPEAFF. The CDR3 DNA sequence: TGCGCCAGCAGTGAAGGGAGGACCCCTGAAGCTTTCTTT.

In this sample, this clone turned up once. V and J are TRBV7-8 and TRBJ1-5; D is unresolved. CDR3 length: 15 residues. V was clipped by 1 base and J by 6 bases, with 13 bases between them. CDR1 and CDR2 from the germline V gene are SGHVS and FQNEAQ. In DNA form, the CDR3 reads TGTGCCAGCAGCTTAGTGGTCGGCTGGTCTCAGCCCCAGCATTTT. As protein: CASSLVVGWSQPQHF.

The rearrangement links TRBV7-8 to TRBJ2-7; 7 positions agree with TRBD1. J lost 6 bases, V lost 4 bases, and 3 bases had no gene match. There are 12 residues in the CDR3. CDR1 is SGHVS and CDR2 is FQNEAQ in the germline V gene. The CDR3 region is CASSYRGSEQYF. The DNA for the CDR3 is TGTGCCAGCAGCTACAGGGGTAGCGAGCAGTACTTC.

V usage is TRBV7-3 and J usage is TRBJ2-1; 13 nucleotides agree with TRBD2. The CDR3 runs 20 residues. V trimming: 5 bases; J trimming: 2 bases; junction bases outside the gene matches: 15. Per the germline V gene, CDR1 is SGHTA and CDR2 is FQGTGA. CDR3 residues: CASSPISGTSGKVTYNEQFF. The CDR3 DNA is TGTGCCAGCAGCCCTATTTCCGGGACTAGCGGGAAAGTAACCTACAATGAGCAGTTCTTC. Full variable domain (rest looked up from reference TRBV7-3 and TRBJ2-1): GAGVSQTPSNKVTEKGKYVELRCDPISGHTALYWYRQSLGQGPEFLIYFQGTGAADDSGLPNDRFFAVRPEGSVSTLKIQRTERGDSAVYLCASSPISGTSGKVTYNEQFFGPGTRLTVL.

The rearrangement joins TRBV6-1 to TRBJ1-1; D unclear. CDR3 length: 15 residues. Trimming took off 7 bases at V and 1 base at J, with 16 bases between the two ends. The germline gives CDR1 MNHNS, CDR2 SASEGT. CDR3 amino acids: CASKAPQAGNTEAFF. The CDR3 DNA reads TGTGCCAGCAAGGCCCCGCAGGCGGGGAACACTGAAGCTTTCTTT.

CDR3 bases: TGTGCCAGCAGCCCAGGTGGGGGACTGAACACTGAAGCTTTCTTT. The encoded protein is CASSPGGGLNTEAFF. The chain couples TRBV5-6 to TRBJ1-1; the D gene is possibly TRBD1 (5 bases). The V end lost 4 bases, the J end lost 0 bases, and 13 bases lay between the germline ends. Germline V CDR1 and CDR2: SGHDT, YYEEEE. This CDR3 has 15 residues.

The V call is TRBV7-2, the J call TRBJ2-7; a possible D gene is TRBD1 (6 bases). The CDR3 loop spans 14 amino acids. Trimming pared 2 bases from V and 5 bases from J, leaving 13 bases between. Germline CDR1 and CDR2: SGHTA and FQGNSA. DNA of the CDR3: TGTGCCAGCAGCTTAAAGGCAGGGGCCCACGAGCAGTACTTC. It yields the protein CASSLKAGAHEQYF.

Here the CDR3 reads CASSPRRGSSNEQFF. The CDR3 DNA is TGTGCCAGCAGCCCGCGCCGGGGGAGTTCAAATGAGCAGTTCTTC. J is TRBJ2-1 and V is TRBV7-3, with a possible D match to TRBD2 (6 bases). V lost 5 bases and J 7 bases, leaving 18 bases between the germline ends. This CDR3 is 15 amino acids long. The germline V gene has CDR1 SGHTA and CDR2 FQGTGA.

The rearrangement links TRBV14 to TRBJ1-1; D unresolved. CDR1 is SGHDN, CDR2 FVKESK, per germline. Trimming shortened V by 2 bases and J by 5 bases, and 9 bases separated the two germline ends. The CDR3 runs 13 residues. The chain's CDR3 is CASSQSRGTEAFF. The CDR3 region has the DNA TGTGCCAGCAGCCAATCGCGGGGAACTGAAGCTTTCTTT. The full variable domain, with the rest looked up from reference TRBV14 and TRBJ1-1, is EAGVTQFPSHSVIEKGQTVTLRCDPISGHDNLYWYRRVMGKEIKFLLHFVKESKQDESGMPNNRFLAERTGGTYSTLKVQPAELEDSGVYFCASSQSRGTEAFFGQGTRLTVV.

V gene TRBV25-1 combines with J gene TRBJ2-5, with D hard to call. The CDR3 spans 14 residues. Trimming shortened V by 1 base and J by 5 bases, and 11 bases separated the two germline ends. Germline CDR1 reads MGHDK; CDR2 reads SYGVNS. For the CDR3, the DNA is TGTGCCAGCAGTGAATCTGGGGTATGGGAGACCCAGTACTTC. Its protein is CASSESGVWETQYF.

This chain joins TRBV27 and TRBJ2-3; the match to TRBD2 covers 8 bases. The CDR3 runs 17 residues. Looked up from germline, CDR1 is MNHEY and CDR2 is SMNVEV (reference sequence). The junction had 11 bases not matched to a gene; V was cut back by 4 bases and J by 2 bases. DNA of the CDR3: TGTGCCAGCAGTTCTGTATCACTAGCGGAGTTCACAGATACGCAGTATTTT. Protein product: CASSSVSLAEFTDTQYF.

This rearrangement joins TRBV29-1 to TRBJ1-3, with D maybe TRBD1 (5 bases). The CDR3 is 13 amino acids. V was shortened by 3 bases and J by 2 bases, with 8 bases between the two germline ends. Germline lookup yields CDR1 SQVTM and CDR2 ANQGSEA. CDR3 sequence: CSVEGGTGNTIYF. CDR3 DNA: TGCAGCGTTGAGGGGGGTACTGGAAACACCATATATTTT.

This sequence joins TRBV10-2 and TRBJ2-1, with no clear D. The CDR3 spans 13 residues. Trimming pared 8 bases from V and 2 bases from J, leaving 10 bases between. The germline V gene has CDR1 WSHSY and CDR2 SAAADI. The CDR3 loop reads CASSPSPYNEQFF. The CDR3, as DNA: TGCGCCAGCTCCCCCAGCCCCTACAATGAGCAGTTCTTC.

The J gene is TRBJ2-2, the V gene TRBV7-9; 7 bases are shared with TRBD2. This CDR3 region has 15 residues. Germline loops: CDR1 SEHNR, CDR2 FQNEAQ (reference sequence). V shed 10 bases and J 3 bases; nucleotides not matched to a gene: 11. The CDR3 protein is CAILREGRDTGELFF. The DNA for the CDR3 is TGTGCCATCCTTAGGGAGGGGAGAGACACCGGGGAGCTGTTTTTT.

The chain employs TRBV5-1 and TRBJ1-1; the D is unclear. The germline V and J ends were trimmed by 4 bases and 1 base, with 11 bases remaining between them. This CDR3 has 14 residues. CDR1 and CDR2 (germline): SGHRS, YFSETQ. CDR3 sequence (DNA): TGCGCCAGCAGCCGCCGGACGGGGAACACTGAAGCTTTCTTT. This sequence encodes CASSRRTGNTEAFF.

The V and J genes are TRBV5-4 and TRBJ2-1; possibly TRBD2 for D (6 bases). This CDR3 spans 12 amino acids. Per germline, CDR1 SGHNT and CDR2 YYREEE (reference sequence). The V end lost 3 bases, the J end lost 8 bases, and 9 bases lay between the germline ends. CDR3 nucleotide sequence: TGTGCCAGCAGCTGGGGGGTAGATGAGCAGTTCTTC. Translated, it gives CASSWGVDEQFF.

CDR3 region: CSVNVLGLAGSSYEQYF. The CDR3 nucleotides read TGCAGCGTCAACGTCCTTGGACTAGCGGGGAGCTCCTACGAGCAGTACTTC. This chain joins TRBV29-1 and TRBJ2-7; 12 positions agree with TRBD2. The CDR3 runs 17 residues. Trimming at V came to 6 bases and at J to 0 bases, leaving 12 bases not matched to a gene. Per the germline V gene, CDR1 is SQVTM and CDR2 is ANQGSEA.

This chain joins TRBV6-8 and TRBJ2-2; 11 bases map to TRBD1. The V segment lost 4 bases and the J segment 6 bases; nucleotides outside the gene matches: 7. This CDR3 region has 16 residues. CDR1 is MNHGY and CDR2 is SAAAGT in the germline V gene. Here the CDR3 reads CASSSEGTGGPGELFF. In nucleotides, the CDR3 is TGTGCCAGCAGTTCGGAAGGGACAGGGGGTCCCGGGGAGCTGTTTTTT.

The chain uses TRBV28 and TRBJ2-4; a weak D match, TRBD2 (6 bases). Trimming took 3 bases from V and 2 from J, leaving 11 bases between them. Germline CDR1 is MDHEN and CDR2 is SYDVKM. The CDR3 is 15 amino acids. CDR3 sequence: CASSLGGGSKNIQYF. The CDR3 bases are TGTGCCAGCAGTTTGGGAGGTGGCTCCAAAAACATTCAGTACTTC.

This clone was detected a few times. The V gene is TRBV5-1, the J gene TRBJ2-5; 7 bases fit TRBD2. The junction had 6 bases not matched to a gene; V was cut back by 2 bases and J by 5 bases. The CDR3 covers 14 residues. Germline V gene lookup returns CDR1 SGHRS and CDR2 YFSETQ. CDR3 region: CASSFQTAGETQYF. The CDR3 DNA is TGCGCCAGCAGCTTTCAGACAGCGGGGGAGACCCAGTACTTC.

This sequence joins TRBV9 and TRBJ2-7; 7 positions agree with TRBD1. The CDR3 runs 15 residues. V lost 0 bases, J lost 5 bases, and 8 bases stayed unmatched. Germline V lookup: CDR1 SGDLS, CDR2 YYNGEE. The CDR3 loop is CASSVDYRGDDEQYF. The DNA of the CDR3 is TGTGCCAGCAGCGTAGACTACAGGGGTGATGACGAGCAGTACTTC.

This chain uses TRBV7-2 with TRBJ2-3; D is undetermined. CDR3 size: 12 residues. The germline V gene has CDR1 SGHTA and CDR2 FQGNSA. V shed 6 bases and J shed 2 bases, with 6 bases lying between them. The CDR3 sequence is CASSHATDTQYF. The CDR3 coding sequence is TGTGCCAGCAGTCACGCCACAGATACGCAGTATTTT. Using reference TRBV7-2 and TRBJ2-3 for the parts outside the CDR3, the full variable domain is GAGVSQSPSNKVTEKGKDVELRCDPISGHTALYWYRQSLGQGLEFLIYFQGNSAPDKSGLPSDRFSAERTGGSVSTLTIQRTQQEDSAVYLCASSHATDTQYFGPGTRLTVL.

The J gene is TRBJ2-1, the V gene TRBV5-1; a possible D gene is TRBD1 (6 bases). Germline CDR1 SGHRS, CDR2 YFSETQ. CDR3 size: 15 residues. The ends were cut back, 4 bases at V and 3 bases at J, with 14 bases in the middle. The CDR3: CASSRQARDYNEQFF. The CDR3 DNA reads as TGCGCCAGCAGCAGACAGGCTAGAGACTACAATGAGCAGTTCTTC.

V gene TRBV6-4 combines with J gene TRBJ2-2, with no clear D. This CDR3 has 14 amino acids. Germline values: CDR1 MRHNA, CDR2 SNTAGT. Trimming cost V 2 bases and J 1 base, with 5 bases left between them. The chain's CDR3 is CASSDVGNTGELFF. The CDR3 nucleotides read TGTGCCAGCAGTGACGTCGGGAACACCGGGGAGCTGTTTTTT.

The chain is built from TRBV19 and TRBJ1-5, with 9 bases fitting TRBD1. This CDR3 is built from 15 residues. CDR1 and CDR2 from the germline V gene are LNHDA and SQIVND (reference sequence). J was trimmed by 3 bases and V by 5 bases; bases with no gene match: 5. The CDR3 nucleotides read TGTGCCAGTAGTGTACTACAGGGGGCCAATCAGCCCCAGCATTTT. Translated, it gives CASSVLQGANQPQHF.

The chain recombines TRBV28 with TRBJ2-1; TRBD1 might be the D (6 bases). The germline CDR1 and CDR2 sequences are MDHEN and SYDVKM. The CDR3 is 13 amino acids. V dropped 2 bases and J dropped 8 bases, with 10 bases sitting between them. The CDR3 sequence is CASSLTGPYEQFF. The CDR3 DNA is TGTGCCAGCAGTTTAACAGGGCCATATGAGCAGTTCTTC.

V and J are TRBV25-1 and TRBJ2-1; D is perhaps TRBD2 (6 bases). Germline V gene sequence: CDR1 MGHDK, CDR2 SYGVNS. The CDR3 totals 16 residues. Trimming took 1 base from V and 2 from J, leaving 12 bases between them. As DNA, the CDR3 is TGTGCCAGCAGTGAATCTGGAGGGGAGGCCTACAATGAGCAGTTCTTC. Its protein is CASSESGGEAYNEQFF.

The gene calls are TRBV21-1 and TRBJ2-5; the table's D call, TRBD2, has no DNA check behind it. TRBV21-1 is an annotated pseudogene. The CDR3 has 18 amino acids. The CDR3 is CASSKKQARAQPQETQYF. CDR3 DNA sequence: TGTGCCAGCAGCAAAAAGCAGGCGAGGGCTCAACCCCAGGAGACCCAGTACTTC.

The CDR3 region is CASSLQGQGAHEQYF. CDR3 nucleotide sequence: TGCGCCAGCAGCTTGCAGGGACAGGGGGCCCACGAGCAGTACTTC. This sequence joins TRBV5-1 and TRBJ2-7; 12 bases match TRBD1. The germline CDR1 and CDR2 sequences are SGHRS and YFSETQ. This CDR3 region has 15 residues. After removal of 1 base from V and 5 bases from J, the junction contained 4 bases not matched to a gene.